A single sample gave rise to the 4 T cell receptor beta chains below, sequenced in a study of cytomegalovirus exposure and HLA in healthy donors. PCR primers comprised 60 Vbeta and 13 Jbeta primers. Assay: immunoSEQ multiplex PCR; the TCRdb copy retains only in-frame clones and omits some. The sample holds 200,000 or so clones, 87% seen once. The sample comprised PBMCs. These TCRs come from a girl under three years old in good health and CMV-seronegative.

The chain couples TRBV6-6 to TRBJ1-1; D perhaps matches TRBD1 (6 bases). Trimming took off 6 bases at V and 1 base at J, with 9 bases between the two ends. The CDR3 contains 13 residues. Germline values: CDR1 MNHNY, CDR2 SVGAGI (reference sequence). Here the CDR3 DNA reads TGTGCCAGCAGCAAGGGACAGAACACTGAAGCTTTCTTT. It is translated as CASSKGQNTEAFF.

This chain links TRBV13 with TRBJ2-5, with no clear D. V was shortened by 1 base and J by 5 bases, with 8 bases between the two germline ends. Germline CDR1 and CDR2: PRHDT and FYEKMQ (reference sequence). This CDR3 is 13 amino acids long. CDR3 amino acids: CASSLENRETQYF. Here the CDR3 DNA reads TGTGCCAGCAGCTTAGAAAATCGGGAGACCCAGTACTTC. The variable domain in full, completed from reference TRBV13 and TRBJ2-5, reads AAGVIQSPRHLIKEKRETATLKCYPIPRHDTVYWYQQGPGQDPQFLISFYEKMQSDKGSIPDRFSAQQFSDYHSELNMSSLELGDSALYFCASSLENRETQYFGPGTRLLVL.

The rearrangement uses TRBV27 and TRBJ2-7, with 7 bases that match TRBD1. Germline CDR1 reads MNHEY; CDR2 reads SMNVEV (reference sequence). Trimming removed 5 bases from V and 0 bases from J; junction bases left unmatched: 10. The CDR3 consists of 16 residues. DNA of the CDR3: TGTGCCAGCAGTACCATCCTCCGGGACAGCTCCTACGAGCAGTACTTC. It encodes CASSTILRDSSYEQYF.

J is TRBJ1-4 and V is TRBV27, with D tentatively TRBD1 (6 bases). Germline CDR1 MNHEY, CDR2 SMNVEV (reference sequence). The germline V and J ends were trimmed by 3 bases and 2 bases, with 13 bases remaining between them. The CDR3 is 16 amino acids. As DNA, the CDR3 is TGTGCCAGCAGTTTGTTACAGGGTGGCACTAATGAAAAACTGTTTTTT. This sequence encodes CASSLLQGGTNEKLFF. Variable domain in full (rest from reference TRBV27 and TRBJ1-4): EAQVTQNPRYLITVTGKKLTVTCSQNMNHEYMSWYRQDPGLGLRQIYYSMNVEVTDKGDVPEGYKVSRKEKRNFPLILESPSPNQTSLYFCASSLLQGGTNEKLFFGSGTQLSVL.